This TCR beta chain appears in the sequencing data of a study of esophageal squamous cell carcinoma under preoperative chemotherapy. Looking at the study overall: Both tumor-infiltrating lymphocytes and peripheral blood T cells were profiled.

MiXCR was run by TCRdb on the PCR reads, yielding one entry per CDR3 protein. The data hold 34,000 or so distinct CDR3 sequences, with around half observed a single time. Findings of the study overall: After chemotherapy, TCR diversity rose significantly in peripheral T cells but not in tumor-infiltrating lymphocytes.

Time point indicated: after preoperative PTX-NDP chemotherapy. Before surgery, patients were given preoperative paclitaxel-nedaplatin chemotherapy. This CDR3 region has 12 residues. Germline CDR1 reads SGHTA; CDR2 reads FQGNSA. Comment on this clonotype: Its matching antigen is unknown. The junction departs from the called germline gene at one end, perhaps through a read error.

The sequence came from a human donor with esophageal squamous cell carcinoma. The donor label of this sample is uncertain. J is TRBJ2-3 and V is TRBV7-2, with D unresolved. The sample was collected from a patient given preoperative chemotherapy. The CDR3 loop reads CASSLDTGMQYF. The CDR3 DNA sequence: TGTGCCAGCAGCTTAGATACGGGTATGCAGTATTTC.